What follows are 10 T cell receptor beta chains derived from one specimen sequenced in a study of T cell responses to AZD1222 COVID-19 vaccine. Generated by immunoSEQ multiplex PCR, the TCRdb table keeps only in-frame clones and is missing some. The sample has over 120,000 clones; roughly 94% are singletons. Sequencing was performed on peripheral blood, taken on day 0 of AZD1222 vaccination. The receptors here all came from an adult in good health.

The CDR3 is CASSLRTDGTGGYTF. The CDR3 DNA reads TGTGCCAGCTCACTGAGGACAGACGGGACGGGTGGCTACACCTTC. The V and J genes are TRBV18 and TRBJ1-2, with D perhaps matching TRBD1 (6 bases). The V end lost 4 bases, the J end lost 7 bases, and 19 bases lay between the germline ends. The CDR3 spans 15 residues. Germline V gene lookup returns CDR1 KGHSH and CDR2 LQKENI.

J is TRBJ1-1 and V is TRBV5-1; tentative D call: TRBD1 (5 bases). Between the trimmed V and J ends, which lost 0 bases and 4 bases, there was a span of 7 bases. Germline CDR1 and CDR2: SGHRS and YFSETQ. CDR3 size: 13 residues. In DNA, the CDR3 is TGCGCCAGCAGCTTGGCCAGGGCCACTGAAGCTTTCTTT. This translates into CASSLARATEAFF.

The CDR3 reads CASSIVWLGTEAFF. Here the CDR3 DNA reads TGTGCCAGTAGTATAGTCTGGTTGGGCACTGAAGCTTTCTTT. V is TRBV19 and J is TRBJ1-1, with D hard to call. Germline V lookup: CDR1 LNHDA, CDR2 SQIVND (reference sequence). V lost 1 base and J lost 4, with 10 bases in between. The CDR3 covers 14 residues.

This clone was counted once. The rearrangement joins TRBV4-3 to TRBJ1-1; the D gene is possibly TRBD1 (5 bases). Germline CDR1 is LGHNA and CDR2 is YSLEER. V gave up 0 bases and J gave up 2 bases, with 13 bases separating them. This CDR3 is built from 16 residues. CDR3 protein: CASSQDLWGPNTEAFF. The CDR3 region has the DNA TGCGCCAGCAGCCAAGATCTGTGGGGCCCAAACACTGAAGCTTTCTTT.

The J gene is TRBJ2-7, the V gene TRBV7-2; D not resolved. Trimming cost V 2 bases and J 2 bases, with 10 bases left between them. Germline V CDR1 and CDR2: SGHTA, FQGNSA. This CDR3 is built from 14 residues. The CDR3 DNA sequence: TGTGCCAGCAGCTTAAGCAGAAACACCTACGAGCAGTACTTC. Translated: CASSLSRNTYEQYF.

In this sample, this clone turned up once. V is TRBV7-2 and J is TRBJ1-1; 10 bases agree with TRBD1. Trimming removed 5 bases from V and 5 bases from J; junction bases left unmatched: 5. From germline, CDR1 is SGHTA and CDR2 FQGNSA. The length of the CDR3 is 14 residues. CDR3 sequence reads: CASSLGQGNTEAFF. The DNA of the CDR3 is TGTGCCAGCAGCCTGGGACAGGGGAATACTGAAGCTTTCTTT.

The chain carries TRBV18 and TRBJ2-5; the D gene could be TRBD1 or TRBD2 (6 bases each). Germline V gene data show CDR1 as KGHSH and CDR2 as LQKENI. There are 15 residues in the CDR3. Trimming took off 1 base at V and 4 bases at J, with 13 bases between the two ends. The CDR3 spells CASSPRGAQGETQYF. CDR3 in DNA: TGTGCCAGCTCACCACGGGGGGCGCAGGGAGAGACCCAGTACTTC.

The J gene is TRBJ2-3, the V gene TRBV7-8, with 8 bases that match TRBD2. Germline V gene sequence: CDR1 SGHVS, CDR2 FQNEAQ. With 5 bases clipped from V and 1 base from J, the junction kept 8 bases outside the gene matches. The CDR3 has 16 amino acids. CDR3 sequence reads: CASSPRTSPGTDTQYF. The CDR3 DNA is TGTGCCAGCAGCCCTAGGACTAGCCCAGGCACAGATACGCAGTATTTT.

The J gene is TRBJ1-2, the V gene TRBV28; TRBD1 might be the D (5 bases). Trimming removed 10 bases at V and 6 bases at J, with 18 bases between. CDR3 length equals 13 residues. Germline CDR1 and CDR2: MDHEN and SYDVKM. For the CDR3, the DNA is TGTGCCATCGACCATAGGGCGGGGGATGGCTACACCTTC. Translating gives CAIDHRAGDGYTF.

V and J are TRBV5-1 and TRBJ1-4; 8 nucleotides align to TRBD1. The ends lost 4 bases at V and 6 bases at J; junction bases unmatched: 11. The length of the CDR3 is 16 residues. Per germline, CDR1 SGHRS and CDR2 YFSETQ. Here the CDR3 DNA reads TGCGCCAGCAGCGCGGCCTTACAGGGGGGCTATGAAAAACTGTTTTTT. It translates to CASSAALQGGYEKLFF.